This record looks at one TCR beta chain sequence and its context. Its cognate antigen has yet to be identified. Nothing much larger sits one base from this clone, and base qualities are not available. Peripheral blood CD8+ and CD4+ T cells from healthy donors, Susac syndrome patients and multiple sclerosis patients were profiled using high-throughput TCR beta sequencing. Treatment-naive patients with stable or active relapsing-remitting disease fulfilling revised McDonald criteria were used as multiple sclerosis controls. Bulk CD8+ and CD4+ T cells were purified magnetically by negative isolation, whereas CD8+ TEMRA cells were enriched by FACS. Blood was drawn into EDTA tubes, processed within 24 hours, and PBMCs were isolated by density gradient centrifugation. PBMCs destined for TCR sequencing were cryopreserved in liquid nitrogen and later thawed in a 37 °C water bath. Purity of sorted or isolated CD4+, CD8+ and CD8+ TEMRA cells was at least 90%.

RNA was extracted using the RNeasy kit, and about 0.5 to 1 microgram was reverse transcribed with random hexamers. The immunoSEQ multiplex PCR assay, which covers 54 Vbeta and 13 Jbeta segments, was used to amplify TCR beta CDR3 regions. PCR amplification bias was corrected by using a synthetic template baseline for primer optimization and computational correction. The original methods were these. Reads were assigned to V, D and J genes according to IMGT and analyzed in immunoSEQ Analyzer, with only productive sequences retained. Clonality was computed as one minus Shannon entropy normalized by log2 of the number of productive unique sequences. Public and private clones were assessed among the 100 most prevalent clones of each patient and control. A clone was defined as Susac-specific if it was absent from the healthy and MS cohorts, from around 960 published viral clones and from other ImmuneACCESS disease sequences. TCRdb trimmed the raw reads at Q25, called clones with MiXCR and kept productive beta chains. Rows merge per CDR3 protein into single entries with the most common DNA and genes. The V and J calls shown here were made by TCRdb, not taken from the authors' results. A total of 200,000 or so distinct CDR3 sequences appear in this sample, 90% to 95% of them only once. Just under 0.095% of the sample belongs to the ten largest clones.

The data were taken from a study of CD8 T cells in Susac syndrome (dated by TCRdb to between 2018 and 2021). Regarding the study in general: Repertoire sequencing was used to test whether CD8+ T cell activation and differentiation in Susac syndrome was antigen driven. The paper's findings and limits, for the study overall: The study acknowledged that relatively few individuals were included in the TCR sequencing and HLA analysis.

CDR1 and CDR2 are read off the germline V gene as SQVTM and ANQGSEA. For this chain, trimming is 6 bases at the V end and 2 bases at the J end, and the number of junction bases without a gene match is 9. The CDR3 measures 14 amino acids from cysteine to phenylalanine. The sequence is cut down to CDR3 DNA, 42 bases in frame from base 1. Source material: CD4+ T cells from PBMCs. The V and J genes are TRBV29-1 and TRBJ2-7; 8 bases in between match TRBD1. The source is a human donor with multiple sclerosis. The encoded CDR3 is CSVGPTGAAYEQYF. The nucleotide sequence is given as TGCAGCGTGGGGCCGACAGGGGCCGCCTACGAGCAGTACTTC.